Presented here are 28 T cell receptor beta chains from one specimen sequenced in a study of T cell repertoires in cytomegalovirus infection. Antigens for these TCRs are unknown. TCRdb re-called the reads with MiXCR, one entry per CDR3 protein. The table includes more than 250,000 distinct CDR3 sequences, roughly 25% detected once. Sequences were derived from cultured PBMCs, sampled from culture after CMV antigen stimulation. Receptors were obtained from a human donor in good health (CMV status not recorded). Some clones in this sample may be carry-over from other donors' samples.

The chain carries TRBV30 and TRBJ2-1; D gene uncertain. CDR3 size: 11 residues. CDR1 is GTSNPN and CDR2 is SVGIG in the germline V gene (reference sequence). V dropped 0 bases and J dropped 10 bases, with 7 bases sitting between them. CDR3 amino acids: CAWSVVVEQFF. In nucleotides, the CDR3 is TGTGCCTGGAGTGTAGTAGTGGAGCAGTTCTTC.

In this sample, this clonotype turned up many times. This chain uses TRBV12-3 or TRBV12-4 with TRBJ2-1, with a weak D call TRBD2 (6 bases). The CDR3 has 20 residues. Trimming pared 5 bases from V and 1 base from J, leaving 27 bases between. The CDR3 sequence: CASSPWRVPRTRWSYNEQFF. Written as DNA, the CDR3 is TGTGCCAGCAGTCCATGGAGGGTACCAAGGACTCGTTGGTCCTACAATGAGCAGTTCTTC.

This clonotype was seen a few times. This chain links TRBV6-2 or TRBV6-3 with TRBJ2-2, with TRBD1 matching over 8 bases. This CDR3 has 15 amino acids. The germline gives CDR1 MNHEY, CDR2 SVGEGT. V was clipped by 7 bases and J by 0 bases; unmatched bases: 4. Here the CDR3 DNA reads TGTGCCAGCACCGAACAGGGGGCGAACACCGGGGAGCTGTTTTTT. Encoded protein: CASTEQGANTGELFF.

J is TRBJ1-3 and V is TRBV7-6, with 8 bases that match TRBD1. The CDR3 has 16 residues. Trimming cost V 5 bases and J 0 bases; bases outside gene matches: 6. Germline V gene lookup returns CDR1 SGHVS and CDR2 FNYEAQ. Written as DNA, the CDR3 is TGTGCCAGCAGCCGTACAGGGGGTGCCTCTGGAAACACCATATATTTT. This codes for CASSRTGGASGNTIYF.

This sequence joins TRBV10-3 and TRBJ2-3; 13 bases map to TRBD2. This CDR3 contains 17 residues. The germline gives CDR1 ENHRY, CDR2 SYGVKD. V lost 5 bases, J lost 4 bases, and 9 bases stayed unmatched. CDR3: CAISTSGTSGIADTQYF. The CDR3 bases are TGTGCCATCAGTACCTCCGGGACTAGCGGGATAGCAGATACGCAGTATTTT.

CDR3 DNA sequence: TGCAGTGCTAGAGATAGTCAGCGGGAGACCGGGGAGCTGTTTTTT. It yields the protein CSARDSQRETGELFF. This rearrangement joins TRBV20-1 to TRBJ2-2; 8 bases are shared with TRBD2. This CDR3 is built from 15 residues. Germline loops: CDR1 DFQATT, CDR2 SNEGSKA (reference sequence). Losses at the gene ends were 0 bases for V and 5 bases for J; bases not matched to a gene: 5.

The CDR3 DNA follows: TGTGCCAGTAGTATTACGGGGGCAGCGGGGGAGCAGTACTTC. Amino acids: CASSITGAAGEQYF. This chain links TRBV19 with TRBJ2-7, with D perhaps TRBD2 (7 bases). This CDR3 region has 14 residues. Germline CDR1 LNHDA, CDR2 SQIVND (reference sequence). V lost 3 bases and J lost 7, with 16 bases in between.

This chain joins TRBV20-1 and TRBJ1-5; TRBD1 might be the D (5 bases). V lost 6 bases and J lost 5, with 14 bases in between. Per the germline V gene, CDR1 is DFQATT and CDR2 is SNEGSKA (reference sequence). The CDR3 covers 13 residues. Here the CDR3 reads CSAPNRPDQPQHF. CDR3 nucleotides: TGCAGTGCCCCCAACAGGCCGGATCAGCCCCAGCATTTT.

This clonotype was seen ten or more times. V and J are TRBV7-2 and TRBJ2-1; D is possibly TRBD2 (5 bases). CDR3 length: 15 amino acids. From germline, CDR1 is SGHTA and CDR2 FQGNSA. Trimming pared 5 bases from V and 9 bases from J, leaving 20 bases between. CDR3 coding DNA: TGTGCCAGCAGCCCAGCGGTTTTACCCGCCGGTGAGCAGTTCTTC. This gives the protein CASSPAVLPAGEQFF.

The V and J genes are TRBV24-1 and TRBJ2-1; 13 positions agree with TRBD2. The CDR3 extends over 16 amino acids. Germline assignment: CDR1 KGHDR and CDR2 SFDVKD. V dropped 7 bases and J dropped 3; count of bases not matched to a gene: 5. CDR3 region: CATSWTSGSLYNEQFF. In nucleotides, the CDR3 is TGTGCCACCAGCTGGACTAGCGGGAGCCTCTACAATGAGCAGTTCTTC.

The chain is built from TRBV28 and TRBJ2-3; 14 bases line up with TRBD2. J lost 5 bases, V lost 6 bases, and 10 bases had no gene match. Per the germline V gene, CDR1 is MDHEN and CDR2 is SYDVKM. The CDR3 totals 17 residues. The CDR3 DNA is TGTGCCAGCAGAGTTCCGGGACTAGCGGGGGCCAAAGATACGCAGTATTTT. It is translated as CASRVPGLAGAKDTQYF.

This clonotype was counted many times. This chain links TRBV27 with TRBJ1-3; 8 bases are a match to TRBD1. The germline CDR1 and CDR2 sequences are MNHEY and SMNVEV (reference sequence). The CDR3 has 14 residues. V dropped 6 bases and J dropped 2; count of bases not matched to a gene: 3. The CDR3 is CASSTTGAGNTIYF. CDR3 nucleotides: TGTGCCAGCAGCACGACAGGGGCTGGAAACACCATATATTTT.

This clonotype has just a few counts. V is TRBV6-2 or TRBV6-3 and J is TRBJ1-1; D is perhaps TRBD1 (5 bases). This CDR3 has 14 residues. V was cut by 3 bases and J by 3 bases, with 11 bases left in between. The germline V gene encodes CDR1 MNHEY and CDR2 SVGEGT. The CDR3 loop reads CASSYMGLDTEAFF. As DNA, the CDR3 is TGTGCCAGCAGTTATATGGGGCTCGACACTGAAGCTTTCTTT.

This clonotype was seen more than once but under ten times. The chain employs TRBV11-2 and TRBJ1-1; D unresolved. The CDR3 totals 13 residues. Per the germline V gene, CDR1 is SGHAT and CDR2 is FQNNGV. Trimming shortened V by 5 bases and J by 0 bases, and 7 bases separated the two germline ends. This CDR3 is CASSRNMNTEAFF. The CDR3 DNA sequence: TGTGCCAGCAGCAGAAATATGAACACTGAAGCTTTCTTT. The full variable domain, rest sourced from reference TRBV11-2 and TRBJ1-1, is EAGVAQSPRYKIIEKRQSVAFWCNPISGHATLYWYQQILGQGPKLLIQFQNNGVVDDSQLPKDRFSAERLKGVDSTLKIQPAKLEDSAVYLCASSRNMNTEAFFGQGTRLTVV.

The rearrangement joins TRBV5-5 to TRBJ2-1; 7 nucleotides match TRBD1. CDR3 size: 15 residues. The germline V gene has CDR1 SGHKS and CDR2 YYEKEE (reference sequence). The V gene end was trimmed by 2 bases and the J gene end by 5 bases; junction bases not matched to a gene: 7. The CDR3 region is CASSFVGTENNEQFF. CDR3 DNA sequence: TGTGCCAGCAGCTTTGTTGGGACAGAGAACAATGAGCAGTTCTTC. The whole variable domain, filled in from reference TRBV5-5 and TRBJ2-1, reads DAGVTQSPTHLIKTRGQQVTLRCSPISGHKSVSWYQQVLGQGPQFIFQYYEKEERGRGNFPDRFSARQFPNYSSELNVNALLLGDSALYLCASSFVGTENNEQFFGPGTRLTVL.

The CDR3 loop reads CASSSLAGGRSYEQFF. CDR3 nucleotides: TGTGCCAGCAGCTCCCTAGCGGGAGGTCGATCTTATGAGCAGTTCTTC. V is TRBV9 and J is TRBJ2-1, with TRBD2 matching over 11 bases. The CDR3 sequence is 16 residues long. CDR1 and CDR2 from the germline V gene are SGDLS and YYNGEE. The junction had 11 bases not matched to a gene; V was cut back by 4 bases and J by 8 bases.

The chain recombines TRBV19 with TRBJ1-4; no reliable D call. CDR3 length equals 12 residues. Deletions cut 4 bases from V and 7 bases from J, with 7 bases between. Germline V lookup: CDR1 LNHDA, CDR2 SQIVND (reference sequence). Here the CDR3 DNA reads TGTGCCAGTAGTACCGTAGGTGAAAAACTGTTTTTT. Translated: CASSTVGEKLFF.

The chain is built from TRBV2 and TRBJ2-2; 8 nucleotides line up with TRBD1. The germline V gene has CDR1 SNHLY and CDR2 FYNNEI. With V trimmed by 8 bases and J by 4 bases, 3 bases remained unmatched. This CDR3 comprises 13 residues. The CDR3 loop is CASGQGPTGELFF. CDR3 DNA: TGTGCCAGCGGACAGGGCCCCACCGGGGAGCTGTTTTTT.

This clonotype appeared a few times. This rearrangement joins TRBV19 to TRBJ2-2, with a tentative D call TRBD2 (6 bases). The length of the CDR3 is 15 residues. The V end was cut by 8 bases, the J end by 1 base, with 14 bases between. Per the germline V gene, CDR1 is LNHDA and CDR2 is SQIVND (reference sequence). The CDR3 is CASFAGRGNTGELFF. The DNA of the CDR3 is TGTGCCAGTTTCGCCGGGAGAGGGAACACCGGGGAGCTGTTTTTT.

The CDR3 region is CASSLVWTEGYNEQFF. The CDR3 DNA is TGTGCCAGCAGCTTAGTATGGACAGAGGGTTACAATGAGCAGTTCTTC. J is TRBJ2-1 and V is TRBV7-2; TRBD1 is a possible D gene (6 bases). The CDR3 loop spans 16 amino acids. Germline CDR1 SGHTA, CDR2 FQGNSA. Trimming cost V 1 base and J 4 bases, with 14 bases left between them.

There are many counts of this clonotype. The V and J genes are TRBV7-2 and TRBJ1-2; 7 bases fit TRBD1. The germline gives CDR1 SGHTA, CDR2 FQGNSA. J gave up 5 bases and V 6 bases, and 15 bases lay outside the gene matches. The length of the CDR3 is 16 residues. The CDR3: CASRPWGRGPVYGYTF. As DNA, the CDR3 is TGTGCCAGCAGACCCTGGGGAAGGGGGCCTGTTTATGGCTACACCTTC.

The rearrangement links TRBV5-1 to TRBJ2-2, with D tentatively TRBD1 or TRBD2 (5 bases each). CDR1 and CDR2 (germline): SGHRS, YFSETQ. CDR3 length: 13 amino acids. V gave up 7 bases and J gave up 1 base, with 8 bases separating them. CDR3 nucleotides: TGCGCCAGCCGGGACGGGAACACCGGGGAGCTGTTTTTT. Its protein product is CASRDGNTGELFF.

This clonotype was found a few times. The V and J genes are TRBV6-6 and TRBJ2-2; no clear D gene. Trimming stripped 2 bases from V and 8 bases from J, with 12 bases between. The length of the CDR3 is 14 residues. Germline assignment: CDR1 MNHNY and CDR2 SVGAGI (reference sequence). This chain's CDR3 is CASSYSVYKGELFF. CDR3 in DNA: TGTGCCAGCAGTTACAGCGTCTATAAGGGGGAGCTGTTTTTT.

The CDR3 protein is CASGAGESDTGELFF. In DNA, the CDR3 is TGTGCCAGCGGAGCCGGGGAGTCGGACACCGGGGAGCTGTTTTTT. The V gene is TRBV7-9, the J gene TRBJ2-2; a weak D match, TRBD2 (5 bases). Germline V CDR1 and CDR2: SEHNR, FQNEAQ (reference sequence). This CDR3 is built from 15 residues. The V end was cut by 8 bases, the J end by 3 bases, with 16 bases between.

This clonotype was counted ten times or more. The rearrangement uses TRBV19 and TRBJ2-5; D may be TRBD2 (5 bases). This CDR3 comprises 13 residues. V lost 4 bases and J lost 2, with 8 bases in between. Germline CDR1 reads LNHDA; CDR2 reads SQIVND (reference sequence). This CDR3 reads CASSTGLQETQYF. The CDR3 coding sequence is TGTGCCAGTAGTACGGGGTTACAAGAGACCCAGTACTTC.

This clonotype showed up many times. The rearrangement links TRBV7-2 to TRBJ2-2, with D unclear. CDR1 is SGHTA and CDR2 is FQGNSA in the germline V gene. The CDR3 has 14 residues. V was cut by 1 base and J by 2 bases, with 5 bases left in between. Here the CDR3 DNA reads TGTGCCAGCAGCTTAGAGGTTAACACCGGGGAGCTGTTTTTT. This codes for CASSLEVNTGELFF. Together with reference TRBV7-2 and TRBJ2-2, the CDR3 gives the full variable domain: GAGVSQSPSNKVTEKGKDVELRCDPISGHTALYWYRQSLGQGLEFLIYFQGNSAPDKSGLPSDRFSAERTGGSVSTLTIQRTQQEDSAVYLCASSLEVNTGELFFGEGSRLTVL.

V and J are TRBV7-9 and TRBJ1-1; D ambiguous. Trimming cost V 5 bases and J 1 base, with 14 bases left between them. The CDR3 is 15 amino acids. Germline CDR1 reads SEHNR; CDR2 reads FQNEAQ (reference sequence). CDR3 sequence reads: CASSPSGEQNTEAFF. In DNA, the CDR3 is TGTGCCAGCAGCCCGTCAGGTGAACAGAACACTGAAGCTTTCTTT.

This clonotype has a handful of counts. V gene TRBV15 combines with J gene TRBJ1-6; tentatively, D is TRBD1 (5 bases). This CDR3 is built from 17 residues. CDR1 LNHNV and CDR2 YYDKDF come from the germline V gene (reference sequence). V was clipped by 3 bases and J by 1 base, with 13 bases between them. The CDR3 spells CATSSSPGSSYNSPLHF. For the CDR3, the DNA is TGTGCCACCAGCAGTTCCCCAGGGAGTTCCTATAATTCACCCCTCCACTTT.